Each of the 7 T cell receptor beta chains below was sequenced from the same sample in a study of radiotherapy plus CTLA-4 blockade in lung cancer. Libraries were prepared by immunoSEQ multiplex PCR; TCRdb keeps only in-frame clonotypes and omits some of them. The table includes approximately 37,000 clones, 70% to 80% detected once. The material sequenced was peripheral blood, taken from a patient treated with radiotherapy plus ipilimumab. The receptors originated from a human donor with non-small cell lung cancer who had stable disease on radiotherapy plus ipilimumab.

This chain links TRBV6-5 with TRBJ1-6; TRBD1 aligns across 9 bases. The CDR3 has 16 residues. V was pared by 2 bases and J by 6 bases, with 5 bases of the junction left unmatched. Germline-derived CDR1 and CDR2 are MNHEY and SVGAGI. CDR3 nucleotide sequence: TGTGCCAGCAGTTACCGGGACAGGGAGCGTAATTCACCCCTCCACTTT. Its translation: CASSYRDRERNSPLHF.

The chain joins TRBV5-1 to TRBJ2-7; TRBD1 agrees at 7 bases. CDR1 and CDR2 from the germline V gene are SGHRS and YFSETQ. The ends lost 0 bases at V and 3 bases at J; junction bases unmatched: 3. This CDR3 comprises 14 residues. CDR3 sequence: CASSLEQGRYEQYF. For the CDR3, the DNA is TGCGCCAGCAGCTTGGAACAGGGGCGCTACGAGCAGTACTTC.

This clone occurred once. The chain is built from TRBV5-1 and TRBJ2-7, with D perhaps TRBD1 (6 bases). CDR3 length: 17 amino acids. V was pared by 1 base and J by 6 bases, with 23 bases between. CDR1 and CDR2 (germline): SGHRS, YFSETQ. CDR3 sequence: CASSLNPGQGIEPEQYF. CDR3 coding DNA: TGCGCCAGCAGCTTGAACCCGGGGCAGGGGATAGAACCCGAGCAGTACTTC.

The chain has TRBV11-1 and TRBJ2-3, with D unresolved. Trimming took 5 bases from V and 9 from J, leaving 18 bases between them. Germline CDR1 and CDR2: SGHAT and FQDESV (reference sequence). CDR3 size: 14 residues. The CDR3 loop is CASSDPPEALTQYF. In DNA, the CDR3 is TGTGCCAGCAGCGACCCCCCGGAAGCGCTCACGCAGTATTTT.

The chain is built from TRBV2 and TRBJ1-1; TRBD1 aligns across 8 bases. Germline-derived CDR1 and CDR2 are SNHLY and FYNNEI. CDR3 size: 15 residues. V shed 5 bases, J shed 0 bases, and the junction held 5 bases outside the gene matches. CDR3 nucleotides: TGTGCCAGCAGTCGCTTGGGACAGGTGAACACTGAAGCTTTCTTT. Protein product: CASSRLGQVNTEAFF.

V usage is TRBV4-1 and J usage is TRBJ2-3; tentatively, D is TRBD1 (6 bases). Germline assignment: CDR1 MGHRA and CDR2 YSYEKL. The CDR3 runs 13 residues. The V gene lost 3 bases and the J gene lost 4 bases, with 8 bases spanning the gap. This CDR3 reads CASSHPGADTQYF. The DNA of the CDR3 is TGCGCCAGCAGCCATCCAGGGGCAGATACGCAGTATTTT.

The rearrangement links TRBV5-1 to TRBJ1-6; the match to TRBD1 covers 8 bases. The J segment lost 8 bases and the V segment lost 4 bases, leaving 8 bases of the junction unmatched. Germline V CDR1 and CDR2: SGHRS, YFSETQ. The CDR3 has 15 residues. This CDR3 reads CASSPMDREDSPLHF. CDR3 sequence (DNA): TGCGCCAGCAGCCCTATGGACAGGGAGGATTCACCCCTCCACTTT.